The 4 T cell receptor beta chains below all came from one sample that was sequenced in a study of T-cell memory formation after mild COVID-19. One entry per CDR3 protein, called by TCRdb with MiXCR from the 5' RACE reads. This sample has 200,000 to 300,000 distinct CDR3 sequences, with approximately 10% found just once. The sequencing input was PBMCs or a T cell subset sorted from them (not recorded which). These receptors came from a man aged 18-30 years who had mild COVID-19 (a few samples of this study predate the infection). Cell type and time point are not known.

In its sample, this clonotype was seen a few times. This sequence joins TRBV4-1 and TRBJ1-2; D remains ambiguous. The germline V gene has CDR1 MGHRA and CDR2 YSYEKL. V was cut by 0 bases and J by 8 bases, with 19 bases left in between. The CDR3 contains 16 residues. Here the CDR3 DNA reads TGCGCCAGCAGCCAAGATAATATAAAGGCCGGCCGGGGCTACACCTTC. It encodes CASSQDNIKAGRGYTF.

The J gene is TRBJ1-6, the V gene TRBV4-2, with 8 nucleotides matching TRBD1. V shed 1 base and J 15 bases; nucleotides not matched to a gene: 11. The V gene's germline CDR1 is LGHNA and CDR2 YNFKEQ. The CDR3 totals 15 residues. The CDR3 spells CASSQVGQGATFLHF. DNA for the CDR3: TGTGCCAGCAGCCAAGTAGGCCAGGGGGCAACCTTCCTCCACTTT.

This clonotype appeared a few times. This rearrangement joins TRBV6-6 to TRBJ1-4; D unclear. CDR1 is MNHNY and CDR2 is SVGAGI in the germline V gene (reference sequence). With 7 bases removed from V and 2 bases from J, the gap between germline ends came to 2 bases. This CDR3 comprises 11 residues. In nucleotides, the CDR3 is TGTGCCAGCACTACTAATGAAAAACTGTTTTTT. Translating gives CASTTNEKLFF.

The chain is built from TRBV4-3 and TRBJ2-1; TRBD1 or TRBD2 may be the D gene (5 bases each). The CDR3 totals 13 residues. Germline V gene data show CDR1 as LGHNA and CDR2 as YSLEER. V lost 3 bases and J lost 8, with 11 bases in between. CDR3 amino acids: CASSQQGSDEQFF. CDR3 in DNA: TGCGCCAGCAGCCAGCAGGGTAGCGATGAGCAGTTCTTC.